These T cell receptor beta chains were read from a single sample in a study of Graves' ophthalmopathy and Graves' hyperthyroidism. TCRdb independently ran MiXCR on the multiplex PCR reads; one entry per CDR3 protein. The table lists fewer than 600,000 distinct CDR3 sequences, 14% of them singletons. The sample was blood. The source is a woman aged 25 to 39 with Graves' ophthalmopathy. CDR3s include the opening cysteine and the closing phenylalanine or tryptophan. Each record gives: V gene, clone size, D gene, J gene, CDR3 DNA, CDR3 protein. The D gene is left open where the match is weak. Clone size is stated in some rows and not others, as once, few, many or a class when expanded.

V: TRBV27
size: many
D: .
J: TRBJ1-5
DNA: TGTGCCAGCAAGGGCGGCAGCAATCAGCCCCAGCATTTT
CDR3: CASKGGSNQPQHF

V: TRBV9
size: many
D: .
J: TRBJ1-1
DNA: TGTGCCAGCAGCGCGCCGGGCCCTGAAGCTTTCTTT
CDR3: CASSAPGPEAFF

V: TRBV6-1
size: many
D: .
J: TRBJ1-1
DNA: TGTGCCAGCAGTGACAGGGTTGGCACTGAAGCTTTCTTT
CDR3: CASSDRVGTEAFF

V: TRBV12-5
size: many
D: .
J: TRBJ2-5
DNA: TGTGCTAGTGGTTTGGTATTCTGCACCAGGGGACCCCTGCTCTTTTGGACCCAGTACTTC
CDR3: CASGLVFCTRGPLLFWTQYF

V: TRBV19
size: .
D: .
J: TRBJ2-7
DNA: TGTGCCAGTACCTACGGGACGGCCCCCTACGAGCAGTACTTC
CDR3: CASTYGTAPYEQYF

V: TRBV30
size: few
D: .
J: TRBJ1-2
DNA: TGTGCCTGGGCTCCGGGACCTTTCCTCTATGGCTACACCTTC
CDR3: CAWAPGPFLYGYTF

V: TRBV27
size: few
D: .
J: TRBJ1-2
DNA: TGTGCCAGCAGTTTCGCACCGTCGCAGGGCTATGGCTACACCTTC
CDR3: CASSFAPSQGYGYTF

V: TRBV6-1
size: few
D: TRBD1
J: TRBJ1-5
DNA: TGTGCCAGCAGTGAAGAGGGGACAGGGGCAAGCCAGCCCCAGCATTTT
CDR3: CASSEEGTGASQPQHF

V: TRBV7-2
size: .
D: .
J: TRBJ2-5
DNA: TGTGCCAGCAGCCCGGAACGAGAGACCCAGTACTTC
CDR3: CASSPERETQYF

V: TRBV6-1
size: many
D: TRBD1
J: TRBJ1-5
DNA: TGTGCCAGCAGCCGGGACAGCGATCAGCCCCAGCATTTT
CDR3: CASSRDSDQPQHF

V: TRBV10-3
size: many
D: TRBD1
J: TRBJ1-2
DNA: TGTGCCAGTACAGGGGGCGATGGCTACACCTTC
CDR3: CASTGGDGYTF

V: TRBV7-8
size: .
D: TRBD2
J: TRBJ2-5
DNA: TGTGCCAGCATCACCGGGACTAGCAGAAAGACCCAGTACTTC
CDR3: CASITGTSRKTQYF

V: TRBV18
size: .
D: TRBD1
J: TRBJ1-5
DNA: TGTGCCAGCTCACCCCTAGGGACAGTTAATCAGCCCCAGCATTTT
CDR3: CASSPLGTVNQPQHF

V: TRBV6-1
size: many
D: .
J: TRBJ1-1
DNA: TGTGCCAGCAGTGAGTTCAGGGGTGGCACTGAAGCTTTCTTT
CDR3: CASSEFRGGTEAFF

V: TRBV6-4
size: many
D: .
J: TRBJ1-6
DNA: TGTGCCAGCAGTGACTCGTGGAGGGGGAATTCACCCCTCCACTTT
CDR3: CASSDSWRGNSPLHF

V: TRBV27
size: many
D: .
J: TRBJ2-2
DNA: TGTGCCAGCAGTTTAATTTTTGGGGGAAGCACCGGGGAGCTGTTTTTT
CDR3: CASSLIFGGSTGELFF

V: TRBV11-1
size: .
D: .
J: TRBJ2-5
DNA: TGTGCCATCAGCTTAGGAACTTTCGGAAAAGAGACCCAGTACTTC
CDR3: CAISLGTFGKETQYF

V: TRBV5-1
size: .
D: TRBD1
J: TRBJ1-3
DNA: TGCGCCAGCAGCTTGGGAGACAGGGCTTCTGGAAACACCATATATTTT
CDR3: CASSLGDRASGNTIYF

V: TRBV6-2/TRBV6-3
size: many
D: .
J: TRBJ2-7
DNA: TGTGCCAGCAGCCCGGGACGCTACTTCGACGAGCAGTACTTC
CDR3: CASSPGRYFDEQYF

V: TRBV6-2/TRBV6-3
size: many
D: .
J: TRBJ2-3
DNA: TGTGCCAGCAGTTACCCAGATACGCAGTATTTT
CDR3: CASSYPDTQYF

V: TRBV28
size: many
D: .
J: TRBJ2-7
DNA: TGTGCCAGCAGGAGCACGGTCACCTACGAGCAGTACTTC
CDR3: CASRSTVTYEQYF

V: TRBV12-3/TRBV12-4
size: many
D: .
J: TRBJ1-1
DNA: TGTGCCAGCAGCTATACCGACAGAAACACTGAAGCTTTCTTT
CDR3: CASSYTDRNTEAFF

V: TRBV11-2
size: .
D: .
J: TRBJ2-7
DNA: TGTGCCAGCAGCCGCGCACAGGGAGAAATGTACGAGCAGTACTTC
CDR3: CASSRAQGEMYEQYF

V: TRBV10-3
size: .
D: TRBD1
J: TRBJ2-7
DNA: TGTGCCGTCGGCCGGGACAGGGCCTCCTACGAGCAGTACTTC
CDR3: CAVGRDRASYEQYF

V: TRBV11-2
size: many
D: TRBD1
J: TRBJ2-7
DNA: TGTGCCAGCAGCTCATTGACCGGACAGGCACCATACGAGCAGTACTTC
CDR3: CASSSLTGQAPYEQYF

V: TRBV2
size: many
D: .
J: TRBJ1-5
DNA: TGTGCCAGCAGTGGCAGGGAAGGTCAGCCCCAGCATTTT
CDR3: CASSGREGQPQHF

V: TRBV2
size: many
D: TRBD1
J: TRBJ2-2
DNA: TGTGCCAGCAGCCCGATGGGACAGGGGGCTACCGGGGAGCTGTTTTTT
CDR3: CASSPMGQGATGELFF

V: TRBV12-3/TRBV12-4
size: .
D: TRBD1
J: TRBJ2-6
DNA: TGTGCCAGCAGTTTAGCCCCCCTATTAGGGACAGGGGCCTCTGGGGCCAACGTCCTGACTTTC
CDR3: CASSLAPLLGTGASGANVLTF

V: TRBV27
size: many
D: TRBD1
J: TRBJ2-7
DNA: TGTGCCACCCGACAGGGCTACGAGCAGTACTTC
CDR3: CATRQGYEQYF

V: TRBV10-3
size: many
D: TRBD1
J: TRBJ1-2
DNA: TGTGCCATCGGACAGGGGCTTCACTATGGCTACACCTTC
CDR3: CAIGQGLHYGYTF

V: TRBV7-3
size: many
D: .
J: TRBJ2-7
DNA: TGTGCCAGCAGCTCATCCCCGGACGAGCAGTACTTC
CDR3: CASSSSPDEQYF

V: TRBV28
size: many
D: .
J: TRBJ1-1
DNA: TGTGCCAGCAGTTCCCCCGGGACTGAAGCTTTCTTT
CDR3: CASSSPGTEAFF

V: TRBV9
size: many
D: .
J: TRBJ1-3
DNA: TGTGCCAGCAGCGCCCAGGACAGCTTAGGAAACACCATATATTTT
CDR3: CASSAQDSLGNTIYF

V: TRBV5-1
size: many
D: TRBD1
J: TRBJ1-2
DNA: TGCGCCAGCAGTCAAATGGGACAGGGTGGAAGCTATGGCTACACCTTC
CDR3: CASSQMGQGGSYGYTF

V: TRBV5-1
size: few
D: .
J: TRBJ1-5
DNA: TGCGCCAGCAGCTTGGGAGGCGGACAAAATCAGCCCCAGCATTTT
CDR3: CASSLGGGQNQPQHF

V: TRBV2
size: many
D: .
J: TRBJ2-7
DNA: TGTGCCACCCATGCGGGCCCCTACGAGCAGTACTTC
CDR3: CATHAGPYEQYF

V: TRBV6-1
size: many
D: .
J: TRBJ1-1
DNA: TGTGCCAGCAGGGCACCTTGGGGAGCTGAAGCTTTCTTT
CDR3: CASRAPWGAEAFF

V: TRBV7-2
size: many
D: TRBD1
J: TRBJ1-5
DNA: TGTGCCAGCAGCTTAAGACAGGGCGCCCAGCCCCAGCATTTT
CDR3: CASSLRQGAQPQHF

V: TRBV30
size: many
D: TRBD1
J: TRBJ1-2
DNA: TGTGCCTGGAGTGTAAACAGGGGGGTGATTCCTAACTATGGCTACACCTTC
CDR3: CAWSVNRGVIPNYGYTF

V: TRBV6-5
size: once
D: TRBD2
J: TRBJ2-2
DNA: TGTGCCAGCAGTTACGGCGGCGGGAGGGGGCTGTTTTTT
CDR3: CASSYGGGRGLFF

V: TRBV6-1
size: once
D: .
J: TRBJ1-5
DNA: TGTGCCAGCAGCGAGGGCCCGGTGAAGCATTTT
CDR3: CASSEGPVKHF

V: TRBV20-1
size: many
D: .
J: TRBJ2-5
DNA: TGCAGTGCTGCCGGGGCCCAAGAGACCCAGTACTTC
CDR3: CSAAGAQETQYF

V: TRBV6-4
size: .
D: .
J: TRBJ1-1
DNA: TGTGCCAGCAGTGACTCGTTGCCGCCTGAAGCTTTCTTT
CDR3: CASSDSLPPEAFF